This T cell receptor (beta chain) was sequenced in a study of Ad26.COV2.S vaccination and SARS-CoV-2 variants. Germline V gives CDR1 MRHNA, CDR2 SNTAGT. The CDR3 sequence is 12 residues long. With 5 bases removed from V and 9 bases from J, the gap between germline ends came to 10 bases. Treatment here: some 19 received Ad26.COV2.S at low or high dose, single or two shots; 5 received placebo; per-sample allocation not given. Sampling happened 63 days after the first vaccine or placebo injection. Generated by immunoSEQ multiplex PCR, the TCRdb table keeps only in-frame clones and is missing some. Among 250,000 to 300,000 clones listed, more than 75% were seen once.

The receptor was derived from a person aged 18-65 years who received the Ad26.COV2.S COVID-19 vaccine or a placebo. The sequencing used peripheral blood, collected in a trial of Ad26.COV2.S vaccine versus placebo. The genes are TRBV6-4 and TRBJ2-2, with TRBD2 as a possible D gene (5 bases). The CDR3 DNA is TGTGCCAGCAGTAGAGGGCGACGGGAGCTGTTTTTT. Translating it yields CASSRGRRELFF.